The 3 T cell receptor beta chains below all came from one sample that was sequenced in a study of cytomegalovirus exposure and HLA in healthy donors. The primer mix had 60 Vbeta and 13 Jbeta primers. The assay was immunoSEQ multiplex PCR, and TCRdb's table has in-frame clones only and misses some. The repertoire has about 160,000 clones, more than 80% of them found once; the top ten carry approximately 13%. Sequencing input: PBMCs. These receptor sequences come from a woman in her forties or fifties in good health and CMV-seronegative.

This clone came up a few times. The chain has TRBV2 and TRBJ1-2; a weak D match, TRBD1 (6 bases). This CDR3 spans 17 amino acids. Germline values: CDR1 SNHLY, CDR2 FYNNEI. V was clipped by 6 bases and J by 6 bases, with 26 bases between them. CDR3: CASSPQGFGTKGDGYTF. The CDR3 DNA reads as TGTGCCAGCAGCCCCCAGGGGTTTGGAACTAAAGGCGATGGCTACACCTTC. Filled out from reference TRBV2 and TRBJ1-2, the complete variable domain reads EPEVTQTPSHQVTQMGQEVILRCVPISNHLYFYWYRQILGQKVEFLVSFYNNEISEKSEIFDDQFSVERPDGSNFTLKIRSTKLEDSAMYFCASSPQGFGTKGDGYTFGSGTRLTVV.

V usage is TRBV19 and J usage is TRBJ1-5; 11 positions match TRBD1. V shed 5 bases and J 6 bases; nucleotides not matched to a gene: 12. CDR1 and CDR2 (germline): LNHDA, SQIVND (reference sequence). The length of the CDR3 is 17 residues. The CDR3 here is CASSSGGTGGSGQPQHF. CDR3 coding DNA: TGTGCCAGTAGTTCAGGAGGGACAGGGGGTTCCGGTCAGCCCCAGCATTTT.

J is TRBJ2-5 and V is TRBV5-1; TRBD1 might be the D (5 bases). The DNA matches TRBJ2-7 better at its end, which makes the J call doubtful. The CDR3 is 14 residues long. The V gene's germline CDR1 is SGHRS and CDR2 YFSETQ. CDR3 bases: TGCGCCAGCAGCTTGGAGGCAGGGCGCTACGAGCAGTACTTC. Translating it yields CASSLEAGRYEQYF.